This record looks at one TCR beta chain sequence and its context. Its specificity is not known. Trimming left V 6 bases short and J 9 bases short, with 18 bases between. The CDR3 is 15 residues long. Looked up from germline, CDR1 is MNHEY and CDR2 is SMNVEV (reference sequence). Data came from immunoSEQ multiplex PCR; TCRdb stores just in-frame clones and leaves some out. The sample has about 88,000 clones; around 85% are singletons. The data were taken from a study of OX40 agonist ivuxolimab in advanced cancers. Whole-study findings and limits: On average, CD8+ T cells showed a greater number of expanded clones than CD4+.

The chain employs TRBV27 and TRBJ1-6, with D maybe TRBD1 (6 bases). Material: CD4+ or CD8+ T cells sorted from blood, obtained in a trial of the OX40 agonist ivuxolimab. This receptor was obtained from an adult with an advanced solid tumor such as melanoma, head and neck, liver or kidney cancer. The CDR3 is CASRIYPGQLSPLHF. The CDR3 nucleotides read TGTGCCAGCAGAATTTACCCGGGACAACTTTCACCCCTCCACTTT.